The 2 T cell receptor beta chains reported below all come from one sample, sequenced in a study of cytomegalovirus exposure and HLA in healthy donors. With 60 Vbeta and 13 Jbeta primers, the PCR was carried out. The assay was immunoSEQ multiplex PCR, and TCRdb's table has in-frame clones only and misses some. Its table lists under 200,000 clones. The sequenced sample was PBMCs. The receptor set was obtained from a man younger than 40 in good health and CMV-seronegative.

V usage is TRBV6-6 and J usage is TRBJ2-7; maybe TRBD2 (6 bases). Germline loops: CDR1 MNHNY, CDR2 SVGAGI (reference sequence). CDR3 size: 14 residues. V was clipped by 8 bases and J by 4 bases, with 18 bases between them. The CDR3 sequence: CASGSRRGPYEQYF. CDR3 sequence (DNA): TGTGCCAGCGGCTCGCGGAGGGGCCCTTACGAGCAGTACTTC.

The CDR3 nucleotides read TGTGCCAGCAGTGAATTTGAGGGCAGTGGAAACACCATATATTTT. Translation gives CASSEFEGSGNTIYF. The chain combines TRBV6-1 with TRBJ1-3, with unresolved D. The CDR3 contains 15 residues. The germline V gene encodes CDR1 MNHNS and CDR2 SASEGT. Trimming shortened V by 2 bases and J by 3 bases, and 11 bases separated the two germline ends.